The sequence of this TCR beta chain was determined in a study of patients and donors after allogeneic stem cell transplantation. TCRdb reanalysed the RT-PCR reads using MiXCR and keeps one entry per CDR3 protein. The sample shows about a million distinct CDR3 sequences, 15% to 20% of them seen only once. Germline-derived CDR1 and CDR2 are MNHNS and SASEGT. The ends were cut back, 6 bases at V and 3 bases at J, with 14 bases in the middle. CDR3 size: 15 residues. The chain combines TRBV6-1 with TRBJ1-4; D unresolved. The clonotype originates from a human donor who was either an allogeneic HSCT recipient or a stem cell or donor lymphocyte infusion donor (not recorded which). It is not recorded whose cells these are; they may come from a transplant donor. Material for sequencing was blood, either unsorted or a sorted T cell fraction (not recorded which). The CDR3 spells CASSYPSQANEKLFF. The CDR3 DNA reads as TGTGCCAGCAGCTATCCCTCTCAGGCTAATGAAAAACTGTTTTTT.